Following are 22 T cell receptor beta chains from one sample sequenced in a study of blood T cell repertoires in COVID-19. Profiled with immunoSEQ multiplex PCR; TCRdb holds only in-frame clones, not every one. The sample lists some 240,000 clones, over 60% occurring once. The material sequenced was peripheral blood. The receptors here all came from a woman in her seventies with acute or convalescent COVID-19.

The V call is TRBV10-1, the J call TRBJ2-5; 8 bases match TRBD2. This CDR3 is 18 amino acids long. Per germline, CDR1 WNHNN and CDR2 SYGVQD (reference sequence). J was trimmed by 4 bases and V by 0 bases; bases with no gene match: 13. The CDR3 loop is CASSESGIGGGRRETQYF. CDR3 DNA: TGCGCCAGCAGTGAGTCGGGAATTGGCGGGGGGCGGCGAGAGACCCAGTACTTC.

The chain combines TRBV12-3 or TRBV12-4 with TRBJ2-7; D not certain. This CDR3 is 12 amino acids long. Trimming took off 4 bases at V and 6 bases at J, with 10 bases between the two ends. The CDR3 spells CASSYAGLEQYF. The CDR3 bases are TGTGCCAGCAGTTATGCAGGTCTCGAGCAGTACTTC.

The CDR3 protein is CASSQGAYTGELFF. CDR3 DNA sequence: TGTGCCAGCAGCCAGGGGGCGTACACCGGGGAGCTGTTTTTT. V usage is TRBV27 and J usage is TRBJ2-2; 8 positions match TRBD1. V dropped 6 bases and J dropped 3; count of bases not matched to a gene: 3. This CDR3 has 14 residues. Germline V CDR1 and CDR2: MNHEY, SMNVEV (reference sequence).

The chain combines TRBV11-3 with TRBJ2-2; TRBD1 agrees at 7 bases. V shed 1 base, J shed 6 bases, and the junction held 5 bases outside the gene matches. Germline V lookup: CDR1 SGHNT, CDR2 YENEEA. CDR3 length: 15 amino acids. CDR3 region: CASSLGQGNAGELFF. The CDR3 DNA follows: TGTGCCAGCAGCTTAGGACAGGGAAACGCCGGGGAGCTGTTTTTT.

DNA for the CDR3: TGTGCCAGCAGTTACGACAGGGTAGGCTCACCCCTCCACTTT. It is translated as CASSYDRVGSPLHF. The chain employs TRBV6-5 and TRBJ1-6; TRBD1 matches 7 bases. This CDR3 is 14 amino acids long. From germline, CDR1 is MNHEY and CDR2 SVGAGI. After removal of 2 bases from V and 10 bases from J, the junction contained 5 bases not matched to a gene.

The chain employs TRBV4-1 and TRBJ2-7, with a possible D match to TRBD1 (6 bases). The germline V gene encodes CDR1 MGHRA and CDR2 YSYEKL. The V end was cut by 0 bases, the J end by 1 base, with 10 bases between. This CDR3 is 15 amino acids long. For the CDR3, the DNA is TGCGCCAGCAGCCAAGATTTAGGGGGATCCTACGAGCAGTACTTC. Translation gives CASSQDLGGSYEQYF.

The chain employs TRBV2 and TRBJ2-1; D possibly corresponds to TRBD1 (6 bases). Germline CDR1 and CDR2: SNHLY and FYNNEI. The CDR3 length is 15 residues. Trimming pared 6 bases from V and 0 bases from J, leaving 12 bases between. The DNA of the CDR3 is TGTGCCAGCAGCAGGGGATCAAGCTCCTACAATGAGCAGTTCTTC. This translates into CASSRGSSSYNEQFF.

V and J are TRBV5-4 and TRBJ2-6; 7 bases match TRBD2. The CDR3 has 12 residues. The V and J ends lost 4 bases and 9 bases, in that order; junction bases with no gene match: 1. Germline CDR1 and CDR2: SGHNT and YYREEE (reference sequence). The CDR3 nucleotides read TGTGCCAGCAGCGAGCGGGGCAACGTCCTGACTTTC. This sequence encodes CASSERGNVLTF.

This CDR3 is CASSQDGQGKQPQHF. CDR3 sequence (DNA): TGTGCCAGCAGCCAAGATGGGCAGGGTAAACAGCCCCAGCATTTT. The rearrangement joins TRBV4-2 to TRBJ1-5, with a weak D call TRBD1 (5 bases). The CDR3 is 15 amino acids. Germline CDR1 reads LGHNA; CDR2 reads YNFKEQ. Trimming shortened V by 0 bases and J by 7 bases, and 13 bases separated the two germline ends.

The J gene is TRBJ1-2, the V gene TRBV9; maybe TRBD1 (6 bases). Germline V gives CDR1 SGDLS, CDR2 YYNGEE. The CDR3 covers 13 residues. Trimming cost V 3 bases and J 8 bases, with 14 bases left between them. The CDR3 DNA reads TGTGCCAGCAGCGAGCGGGGGCGGTCCGGCTACACCTTC. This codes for CASSERGRSGYTF.

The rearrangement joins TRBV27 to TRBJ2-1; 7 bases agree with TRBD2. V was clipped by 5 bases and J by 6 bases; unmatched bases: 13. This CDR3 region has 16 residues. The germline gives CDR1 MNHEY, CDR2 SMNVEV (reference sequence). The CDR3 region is CASSLIRTSYSNEQFF. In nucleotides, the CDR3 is TGTGCCAGCAGTCTGATCAGGACTAGTTACTCCAATGAGCAGTTCTTC.

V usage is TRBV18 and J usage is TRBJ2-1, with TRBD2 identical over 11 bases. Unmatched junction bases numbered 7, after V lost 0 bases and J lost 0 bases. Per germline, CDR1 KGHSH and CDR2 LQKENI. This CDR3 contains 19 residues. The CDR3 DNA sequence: TGTGCCAGCTCACCACCGGGCCTAGCGGGGGGCGCCTCCTACAATGAGCAGTTCTTC. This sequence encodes CASSPPGLAGGASYNEQFF.

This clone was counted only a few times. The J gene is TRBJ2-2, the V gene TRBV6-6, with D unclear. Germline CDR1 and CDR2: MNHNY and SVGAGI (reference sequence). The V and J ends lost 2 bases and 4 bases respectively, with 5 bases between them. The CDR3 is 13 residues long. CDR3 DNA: TGTGCCAGCAGTTACATCGTCACCGGGGAGCTGTTTTTT. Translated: CASSYIVTGELFF.

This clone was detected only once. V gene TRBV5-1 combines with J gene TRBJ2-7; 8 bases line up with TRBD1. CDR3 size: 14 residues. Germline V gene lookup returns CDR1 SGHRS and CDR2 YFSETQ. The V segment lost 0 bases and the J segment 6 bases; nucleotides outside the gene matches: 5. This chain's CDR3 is CASSLEDRVPEQYF. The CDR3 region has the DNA TGCGCCAGCAGCTTGGAGGACAGGGTACCCGAGCAGTACTTC. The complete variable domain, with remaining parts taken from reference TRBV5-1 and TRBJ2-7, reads KAGVTQTPRYLIKTRGQQVTLSCSPISGHRSVSWYQQTPGQGLQFLFEYFSETQRNKGNFPGRFSGRQFSNSRSEMNVSTLELGDSALYLCASSLEDRVPEQYFGPGTRLTVT.

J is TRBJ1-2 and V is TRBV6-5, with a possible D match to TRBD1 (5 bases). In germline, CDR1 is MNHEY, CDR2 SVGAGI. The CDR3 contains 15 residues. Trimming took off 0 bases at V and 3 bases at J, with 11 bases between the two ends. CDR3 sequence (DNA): TGTGCCAGCAGTTACTCGAAGGGGTTTCACTATGGCTACACCTTC. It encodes CASSYSKGFHYGYTF.

DNA of the CDR3: TGTGCCAGCAGTAACAGACCAGAGCAGTTCTTC. Encoded protein: CASSNRPEQFF. The chain is built from TRBV7-9 and TRBJ2-1, with unresolved D. This CDR3 spans 11 amino acids. Germline V lookup: CDR1 SEHNR, CDR2 FQNEAQ (reference sequence). V lost 6 bases and J lost 10, with 10 bases in between.

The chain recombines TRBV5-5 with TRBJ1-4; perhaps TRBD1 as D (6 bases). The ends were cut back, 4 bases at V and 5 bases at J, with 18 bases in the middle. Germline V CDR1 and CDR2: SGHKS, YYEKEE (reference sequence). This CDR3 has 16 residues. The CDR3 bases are TGTGCCAGCAGCCCAGGGGAGGGACCTAGGAATGAAAAACTGTTTTTT. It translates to CASSPGEGPRNEKLFF.

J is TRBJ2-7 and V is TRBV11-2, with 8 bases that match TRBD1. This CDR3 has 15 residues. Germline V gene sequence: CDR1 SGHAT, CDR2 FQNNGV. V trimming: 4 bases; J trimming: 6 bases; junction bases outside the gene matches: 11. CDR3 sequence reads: CASSSQTGVGAEQYF. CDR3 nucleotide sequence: TGTGCCAGCAGCTCACAGACAGGGGTAGGGGCCGAGCAGTACTTC.

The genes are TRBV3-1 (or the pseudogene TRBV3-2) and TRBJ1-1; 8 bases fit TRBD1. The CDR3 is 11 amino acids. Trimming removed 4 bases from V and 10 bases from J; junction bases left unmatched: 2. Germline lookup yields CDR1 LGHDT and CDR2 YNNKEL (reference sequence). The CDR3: CASSRDRGAFF. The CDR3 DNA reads TGTGCCAGCAGCCGCGACAGGGGAGCTTTCTTT.

CDR3 residues: CASSIWGQDPNEQFF. In DNA, the CDR3 is TGTGCCAGTAGTATATGGGGACAGGACCCCAATGAGCAGTTCTTC. The chain employs TRBV19 and TRBJ2-1; 8 nucleotides match TRBD1. Germline-derived CDR1 and CDR2 are LNHDA and SQIVND (reference sequence). V gave up 2 bases and J gave up 6 bases; unmatched junction bases: 6. CDR3 length: 15 residues.

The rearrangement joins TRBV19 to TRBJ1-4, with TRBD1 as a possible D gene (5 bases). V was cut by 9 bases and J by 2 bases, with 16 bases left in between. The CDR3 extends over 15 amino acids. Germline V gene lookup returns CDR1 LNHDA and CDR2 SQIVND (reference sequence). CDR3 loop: CASQGSGATNEKLFF. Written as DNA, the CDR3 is TGTGCCAGCCAAGGGTCTGGGGCTACTAATGAAAAACTGTTTTTT.

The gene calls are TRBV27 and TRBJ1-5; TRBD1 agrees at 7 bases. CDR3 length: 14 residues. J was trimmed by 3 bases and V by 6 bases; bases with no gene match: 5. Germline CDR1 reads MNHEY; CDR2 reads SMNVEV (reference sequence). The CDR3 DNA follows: TGTGCCAGCAGCCTAACAGGGGTCAATCAGCCCCAGCATTTT. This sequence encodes CASSLTGVNQPQHF.